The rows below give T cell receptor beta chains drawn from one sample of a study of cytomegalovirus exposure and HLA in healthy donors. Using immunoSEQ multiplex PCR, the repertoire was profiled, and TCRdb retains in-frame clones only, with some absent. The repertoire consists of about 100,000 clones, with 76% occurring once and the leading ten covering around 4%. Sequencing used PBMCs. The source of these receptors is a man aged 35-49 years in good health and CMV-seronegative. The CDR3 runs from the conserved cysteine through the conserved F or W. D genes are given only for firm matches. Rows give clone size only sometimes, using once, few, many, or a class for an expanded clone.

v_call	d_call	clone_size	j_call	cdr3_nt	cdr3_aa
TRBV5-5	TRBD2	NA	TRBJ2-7	TGTGCCAGCGGAATTAGCGGGGGATACTCCTACGAGCAGTACTTC	CASGISGGYSYEQYF
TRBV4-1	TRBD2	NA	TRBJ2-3	TGCGCCAGCAGCCAAGCTCTAGCGGGGGTGCCAGATACGCAGTATTTT	CASSQALAGVPDTQYF
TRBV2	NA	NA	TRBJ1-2	TGTGCCAGCAGTCCCGACAGGCCCACTGGTGGCTACACCTTC	CASSPDRPTGGYTF
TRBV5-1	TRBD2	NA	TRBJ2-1	TGCGCCAGCAGCAGGGGCGGGGGGGCCGATGAGCAGTTCTTC	CASSRGGGADEQFF
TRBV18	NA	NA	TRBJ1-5	TGTGCCAGCTCACCAACCGCGAATAGCAATCAGCCCCAGCATTTT	CASSPTANSNQPQHF
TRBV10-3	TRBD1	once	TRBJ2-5	TGTGCCATCGGGACAGGCGAAGAGACCCAGTACTTC	CAIGTGEETQYF
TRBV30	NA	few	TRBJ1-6	TGTGCCTGGGACTTGAGACGGGGGAAGGATTCACCCCTCCACTTT	CAWDLRRGKDSPLHF
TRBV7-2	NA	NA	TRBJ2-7	TGTGCCAGCAGCCTAAGACAGGCCCGAGAGCAGTACTTC	CASSLRQAREQYF
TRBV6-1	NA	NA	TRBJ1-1	TGTGCCAGCAGGCCCAGAGGGAGGGGCACTGAAGCTTTCTTT	CASRPRGRGTEAFF
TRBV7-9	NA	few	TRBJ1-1	TGTTCCAGCAGCTTAAACAGCTTGAACACTGAAGCTTTCTTT	CSSSLNSLNTEAFF
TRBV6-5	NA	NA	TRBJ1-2	TGTGCCAGCAGTTTGAAGCCAGGCGCAGTCTATGGCTACACCTTC	CASSLKPGAVYGYTF
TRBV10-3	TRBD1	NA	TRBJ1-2	TGTGCCATCAGTGACAGGGGGCTACTACTTGGCTACACCTTC	CAISDRGLLLGYTF
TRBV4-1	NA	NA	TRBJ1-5	TGCGCCAGCAGCCAACAGGAGGATCAGCCCCAGCATTTT	CASSQQEDQPQHF
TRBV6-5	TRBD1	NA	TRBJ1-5	TGTGCCAGCAGTCTAACAGGGGGCTGGCAGCCCCAGCATTTT	CASSLTGGWQPQHF
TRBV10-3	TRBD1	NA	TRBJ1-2	TGTGCCATCAGCCCTGGGACAGCTTTAAACTATGGCTACACCTTC	CAISPGTALNYGYTF
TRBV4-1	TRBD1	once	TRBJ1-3	TGCGCCAGCAGCCAACTAAGCCTAACAGGGGCCTCTGGAAACACCATATATTTT	CASSQLSLTGASGNTIYF
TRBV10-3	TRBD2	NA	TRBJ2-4	TGTGCCATCGGGAGGGCCGGGGAAAACATTCAGTACTTC	CAIGRAGENIQYF
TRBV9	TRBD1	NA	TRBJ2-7	TGTGCCAGCAGCGTAGGGGACAGGGGGCGTTACGAGCAGTACTTC	CASSVGDRGRYEQYF
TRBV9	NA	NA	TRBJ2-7	TGTGCCAGTCCCCCCCCGGGAGGGGGCGGCTACGAGCAGTACTTC	CASPPPGGGGYEQYF
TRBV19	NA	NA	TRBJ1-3	TGTGCCAGTAGTATAGATACGGTACTCCGATCTGGAAACACCATATATTTT	CASSIDTVLRSGNTIYF
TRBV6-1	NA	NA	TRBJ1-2	TGTGCCAGCAGTGAAAGGGGGAATGGCTACACCTTC	CASSERGNGYTF
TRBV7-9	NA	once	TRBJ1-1	TGTGCCAGCAGCTTTATGAACACTGAAGCTTTCTTT	CASSFMNTEAFF
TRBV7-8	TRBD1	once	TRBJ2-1	TGTGCCAGCAGCAAGCCCGGGACAGGGGGTCACAATGAGCAGTTCTTC	CASSKPGTGGHNEQFF
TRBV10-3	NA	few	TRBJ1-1	TGTGCCATCAGTGAGTCGGGGGGAACCACTGAAGCTTTCTTT	CAISESGGTTEAFF
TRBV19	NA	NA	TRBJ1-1	TGTGCCAGTAGCCCAGTGTCCAGTGGGAACACTGAAGCTTTCTTT	CASSPVSSGNTEAFF
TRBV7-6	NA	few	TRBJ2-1	TGTGCCAGCAGCTCGCCAGGGGGGCATGAGCAGTTCTTC	CASSSPGGHEQFF
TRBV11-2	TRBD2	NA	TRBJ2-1	TGTGCCAGCAGCTTAGGGGGGGGAGGGGATGAGCAGTTCTTC	CASSLGGGGDEQFF
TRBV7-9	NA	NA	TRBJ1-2	TGTTCCAGCAGCTTACGTCAGGAAGATGGCTACACCTTC	CSSSLRQEDGYTF
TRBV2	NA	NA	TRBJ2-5	TGTGCCAGCAGTGGTCCAGGGGACCGGTACCAAGAGACCCAGTACTTC	CASSGPGDRYQETQYF